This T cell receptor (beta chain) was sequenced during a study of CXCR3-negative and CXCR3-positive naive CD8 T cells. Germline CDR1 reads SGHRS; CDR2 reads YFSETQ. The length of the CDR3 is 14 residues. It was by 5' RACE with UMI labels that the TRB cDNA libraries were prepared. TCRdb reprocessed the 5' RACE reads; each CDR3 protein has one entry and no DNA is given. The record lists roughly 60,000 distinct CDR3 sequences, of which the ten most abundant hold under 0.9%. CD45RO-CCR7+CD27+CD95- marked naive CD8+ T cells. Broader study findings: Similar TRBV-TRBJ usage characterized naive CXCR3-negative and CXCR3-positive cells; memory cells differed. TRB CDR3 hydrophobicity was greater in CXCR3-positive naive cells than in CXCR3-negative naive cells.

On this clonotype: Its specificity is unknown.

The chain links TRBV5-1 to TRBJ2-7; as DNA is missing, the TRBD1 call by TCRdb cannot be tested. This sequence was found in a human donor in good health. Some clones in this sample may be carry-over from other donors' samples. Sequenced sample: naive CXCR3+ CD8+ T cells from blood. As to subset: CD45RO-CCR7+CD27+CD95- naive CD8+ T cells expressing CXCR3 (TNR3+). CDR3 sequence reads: CASSLRGGTREQYF.